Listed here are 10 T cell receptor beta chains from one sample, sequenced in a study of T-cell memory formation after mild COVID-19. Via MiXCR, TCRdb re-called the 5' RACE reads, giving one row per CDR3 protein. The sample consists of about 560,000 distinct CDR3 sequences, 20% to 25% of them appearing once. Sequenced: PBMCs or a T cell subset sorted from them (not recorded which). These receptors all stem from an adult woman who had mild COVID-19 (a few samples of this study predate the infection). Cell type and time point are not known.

DNA of the CDR3: TGCGCCAGCAGCCGGACTAGCGGGAGTTTTGAGCAGTACTTC. Residues: CASSRTSGSFEQYF. J is TRBJ2-7 and V is TRBV5-1; TRBD2 aligns across 13 bases. The junction had 5 bases not matched to a gene; V was cut back by 4 bases and J by 7 bases. The CDR3 extends over 14 amino acids. Germline assignment: CDR1 SGHRS and CDR2 YFSETQ.

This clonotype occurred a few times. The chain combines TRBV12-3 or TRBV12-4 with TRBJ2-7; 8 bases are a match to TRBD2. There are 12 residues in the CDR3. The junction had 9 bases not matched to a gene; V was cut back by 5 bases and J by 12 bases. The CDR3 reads CASSPSGRGPYF. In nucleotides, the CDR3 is TGTGCCAGCAGTCCCTCCGGGAGGGGTCCGTACTTC.

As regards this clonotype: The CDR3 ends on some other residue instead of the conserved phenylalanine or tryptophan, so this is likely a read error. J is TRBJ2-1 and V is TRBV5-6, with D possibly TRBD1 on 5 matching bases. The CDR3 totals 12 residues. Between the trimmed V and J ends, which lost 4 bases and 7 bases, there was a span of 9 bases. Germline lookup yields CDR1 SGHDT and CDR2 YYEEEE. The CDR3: CASSATVNEQFL. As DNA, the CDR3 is TGTGCCAGCAGCGCGACAGTAAATGAGCAGTTCCTC.

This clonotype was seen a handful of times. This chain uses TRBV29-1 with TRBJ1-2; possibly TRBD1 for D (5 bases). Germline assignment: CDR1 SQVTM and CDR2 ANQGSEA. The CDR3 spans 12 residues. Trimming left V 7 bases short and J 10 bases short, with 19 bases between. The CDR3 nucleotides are TGCAGCGCGACTACCGGGGGGGGTGCCTACACCTTC. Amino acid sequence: CSATTGGGAYTF.

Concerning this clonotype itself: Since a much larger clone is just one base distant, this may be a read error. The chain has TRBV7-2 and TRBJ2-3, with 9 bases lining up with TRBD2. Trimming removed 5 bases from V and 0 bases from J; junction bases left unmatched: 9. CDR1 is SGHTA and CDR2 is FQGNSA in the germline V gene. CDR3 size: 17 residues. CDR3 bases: TGTGCCAGCAGCCACGGACTAGCGTGTTCTAGCACAGATACGCAGTATTTT. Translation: CASSHGLACSSTDTQYF. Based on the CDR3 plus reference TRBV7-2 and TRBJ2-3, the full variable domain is GAGVSQSPSNKVTEKGKDVELRCDPISGHTALYWYRQSLGQGLEFLIYFQGNSAPDKSGLPSDRFSAERTGGSVSTLTIQRTQQEDSAVYLCASSHGLACSSTDTQYFGPGTRLTVL.

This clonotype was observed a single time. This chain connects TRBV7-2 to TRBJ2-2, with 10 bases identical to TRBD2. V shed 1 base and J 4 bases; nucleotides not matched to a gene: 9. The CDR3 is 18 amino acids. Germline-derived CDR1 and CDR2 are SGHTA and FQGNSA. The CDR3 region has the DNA TGTGCCAGCAGCTTAGGTAGACTAGCGGGTCGCGGCACCGGGGAGCTGTTTTTT. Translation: CASSLGRLAGRGTGELFF.

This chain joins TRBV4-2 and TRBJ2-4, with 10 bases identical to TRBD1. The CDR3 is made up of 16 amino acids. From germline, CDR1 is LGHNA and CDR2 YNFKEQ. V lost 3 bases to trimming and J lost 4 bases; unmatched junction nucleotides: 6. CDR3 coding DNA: TGTGCCAGCAGCCACTACCGGACAGGGGGGAAAAACATTCAGTACTTC. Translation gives CASSHYRTGGKNIQYF.

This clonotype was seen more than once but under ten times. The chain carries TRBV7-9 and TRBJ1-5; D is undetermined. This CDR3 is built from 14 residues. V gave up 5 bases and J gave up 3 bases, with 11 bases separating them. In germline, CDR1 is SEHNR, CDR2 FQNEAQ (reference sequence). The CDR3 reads CASSPKGHNQPQHF. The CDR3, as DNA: TGTGCCAGCAGCCCGAAAGGGCACAATCAGCCCCAGCATTTT.

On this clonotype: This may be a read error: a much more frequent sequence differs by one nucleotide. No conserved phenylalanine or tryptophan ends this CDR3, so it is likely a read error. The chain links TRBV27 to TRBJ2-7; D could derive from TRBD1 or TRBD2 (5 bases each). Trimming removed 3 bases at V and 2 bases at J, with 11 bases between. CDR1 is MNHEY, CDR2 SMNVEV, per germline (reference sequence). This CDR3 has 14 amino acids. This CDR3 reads CASSFRGGPYEQYL. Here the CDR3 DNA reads TGTGCCAGCAGTTTCCGTGGGGGACCCTACGAGCAGTACTTA.

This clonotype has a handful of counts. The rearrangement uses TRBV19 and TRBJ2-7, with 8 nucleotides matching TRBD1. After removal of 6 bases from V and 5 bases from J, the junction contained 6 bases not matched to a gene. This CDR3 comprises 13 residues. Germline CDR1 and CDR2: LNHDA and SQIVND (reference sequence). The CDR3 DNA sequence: TGTGCCAGTAGGAGGACAGGGAGCCACGAGCAGTACTTC. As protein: CASRRTGSHEQYF.